This TCR beta chain was sequenced in a study of T cell responses to AZD1222 COVID-19 vaccine. CDR1 MDHEN and CDR2 SYDVKM come from the germline V gene. V lost 6 bases to trimming and J lost 5 bases, with 5 bases between them. The CDR3 loop spans 11 amino acids. Libraries were prepared by immunoSEQ multiplex PCR; TCRdb keeps only in-frame clonotypes and omits some of them. The table lists 120,000 to 150,000 clones, approximately 88% of them singletons. J is TRBJ1-5 and V is TRBV28; D remains ambiguous. This TCR derives from an adult in good health. Here the sequenced sample was peripheral blood, taken on day 0 of MenACWY control vaccination. The CDR3 loop is CASSRYQPQHF. The DNA for the CDR3 is TGTGCCAGCAGCCGGTATCAGCCCCAGCATTTT.